A single sample gave rise to the 24 T cell receptor beta chains below, sequenced in a study of T cells in Graves' hyperthyroidism and ophthalmopathy. TCR beta CDR3 region amplification was performed from RNA transcripts. TCR CDR3 underwent first-round RT-PCR with the HTBI primer set. MiXCR, applied by TCRdb to the multiplex PCR reads, yields one record per CDR3 protein. Altogether roughly 570,000 distinct CDR3 sequences are present, 46% being singletons, with the ten largest covering 7.5% to 8.5%. Material: peripheral blood or thyroid tissue (not recorded which). The receptors were gathered from a woman aged 18-30 years with Graves' hyperthyroidism.

This clonotype was recorded at least ten times. The V gene is TRBV6-1, the J gene TRBJ2-7; possibly TRBD1 for D (6 bases). This CDR3 is 12 amino acids long. From germline, CDR1 is MNHNS and CDR2 SASEGT. The V end was cut by 6 bases, the J end by 12 bases, with 18 bases between. CDR3 residues: CASSQQWTEGYF. The CDR3 DNA reads TGTGCCAGCAGCCAGCAATGGACAGAGGGGTACTTC.

This clonotype was observed at least ten times. The chain carries TRBV20-1 and TRBJ2-5; either TRBD1 or TRBD2 may fit D (5 bases each). Germline-derived CDR1 and CDR2 are DFQATT and SNEGSKA (reference sequence). This CDR3 region has 14 residues. V shed 0 bases and J shed 5 bases, with 13 bases lying between them. CDR3 sequence (DNA): TGCAGTGCTAGAGAACTTGAGGGGCGGGAGACCCAGTACTTC. Protein product: CSARELEGRETQYF.

This rearrangement joins TRBV30 to TRBJ2-7; a possible D gene is TRBD2 (6 bases). The germline V gene has CDR1 GTSNPN and CDR2 SVGIG (reference sequence). V gave up 4 bases and J gave up 2 bases, with 12 bases separating them. This CDR3 spans 13 amino acids. This CDR3 reads CAWNSGVAYEQYF. The CDR3 bases are TGTGCCTGGAATTCGGGAGTGGCCTACGAGCAGTACTTC. Using reference TRBV30 and TRBJ2-7 for the parts outside the CDR3, the full variable domain is SQTIHQWPATLVQPVGSPLSLECTVEGTSNPNLYWYRQAAGRGLQLLFYSVGIGQISSEVPQNLSASRPQDRQFILSSKKLLLSDSGFYLCAWNSGVAYEQYFGPGTRLTVT.

This clonotype was recorded many times. The V and J genes are TRBV4-3 and TRBJ2-5, with D unresolved. The CDR3 totals 14 residues. CDR1 is LGHNA, CDR2 YSLEER, per germline. Between the trimmed V and J ends, which lost 1 base and 3 bases, there was a span of 9 bases. The DNA of the CDR3 is TGCGCCAGCAGCCAAGGACATCCCAAAGAGACCCAGTACTTC. Its translation is CASSQGHPKETQYF.

This clonotype showed up many times. V and J are TRBV4-1 and TRBJ2-5; 10 bases agree with TRBD1. This CDR3 region has 16 residues. The germline gives CDR1 MGHRA, CDR2 YSYEKL. The V segment lost 0 bases and the J segment 5 bases; nucleotides outside the gene matches: 6. The CDR3 is CASSQEPRTGGETQYF. Written as DNA, the CDR3 is TGCGCCAGCAGCCAAGAACCCCGGACAGGGGGGGAGACCCAGTACTTC.

This clonotype was detected many times. The chain employs TRBV2 and TRBJ1-2, with 8 bases that match TRBD1. The CDR3 sequence is 15 residues long. Germline V lookup: CDR1 SNHLY, CDR2 FYNNEI. V trimming: 6 bases; J trimming: 4 bases; junction bases outside the gene matches: 10. The CDR3 nucleotides read TGTGCCAGCAGGGGCACCGGACAGGGACCCTATGGCTACACCTTC. Its protein product is CASRGTGQGPYGYTF.

The chain carries TRBV19 and TRBJ1-1; TRBD1 might be the D (5 bases). This CDR3 is 14 amino acids long. The V end was cut by 8 bases, the J end by 7 bases, with 20 bases between. Germline CDR1 reads LNHDA; CDR2 reads SQIVND (reference sequence). The chain's CDR3 is CASQLGVSYNEAFF. In nucleotides, the CDR3 is TGTGCCAGTCAATTAGGGGTCTCCTACAATGAAGCTTTCTTT.

There are many counts of this clonotype. The CDR3 DNA reads as TGTGCCAGCAAGGACAGCATGAACACTGAAGCTTTCTTT. It yields the protein CASKDSMNTEAFF. The chain employs TRBV7-8 and TRBJ1-1; D may be TRBD1 (6 bases). The CDR3 length is 13 residues. Trimming shortened V by 7 bases and J by 0 bases, and 9 bases separated the two germline ends. Germline V gene sequence: CDR1 SGHVS, CDR2 FQNEAQ.

The sample holds many counts of this clonotype. The chain carries TRBV29-1 and TRBJ2-3; either TRBD1 or TRBD2 may fit D (5 bases each). From germline, CDR1 is SQVTM and CDR2 ANQGSEA. CDR3 length equals 16 residues. V lost 7 bases to trimming and J lost 1 base, with 21 bases between them. The CDR3 spells CSGRTGTDLGTDTQYF. The DNA of the CDR3 is TGCAGCGGGAGGACGGGGACGGACCTAGGCACAGATACGCAGTATTTT.

This clonotype was seen many times. The rearrangement joins TRBV19 to TRBJ1-5; D possibly corresponds to TRBD1 (5 bases). Germline V gene lookup returns CDR1 LNHDA and CDR2 SQIVND (reference sequence). The length of the CDR3 is 14 residues. Trimming took off 8 bases at V and 5 bases at J, with 16 bases between the two ends. The CDR3 sequence: CASVSGTDYQPQHF. CDR3 DNA sequence: TGTGCCAGTGTTTCCGGGACGGATTATCAGCCCCAGCATTTT.

This clonotype was found many times. The chain is built from TRBV2 and TRBJ1-1; no definite D call. V was shortened by 6 bases and J by 5 bases, with 13 bases between the two germline ends. Germline CDR1 and CDR2: SNHLY and FYNNEI. This CDR3 comprises 13 residues. The CDR3 DNA is TGTGCCAGCAGCGGCAGAGCGTTGACTGAAGCTTTCTTT. This sequence encodes CASSGRALTEAFF.

The rearrangement joins TRBV29-1 to TRBJ2-7; tentative D call: TRBD1 (6 bases). CDR1 is SQVTM, CDR2 ANQGSEA, per germline. The CDR3 is made up of 12 amino acids. CDR3 in DNA: TGCAGTTTACTCTGGGGGCCGTACGAGCAGTACTTC. Its protein product is CSLLWGPYEQYF.

The J gene is TRBJ2-7, the V gene TRBV6-6; D remains unclear. CDR1 is MNHNY and CDR2 is SVGAGI in the germline V gene (reference sequence). V lost 3 bases to trimming and J lost 6 bases, with 9 bases between them. CDR3 length equals 12 residues. The CDR3 here is CASSYAAFEQYF. The CDR3 DNA reads as TGTGCCAGCAGTTATGCGGCCTTCGAGCAGTACTTC.

The V call is TRBV7-2, the J call TRBJ2-7; 7 bases fit TRBD2. Germline CDR1 is SGHTA and CDR2 is FQGNSA. Trimming took 2 bases from V and 7 from J; bases not matched to a gene: 8. The CDR3 extends over 14 amino acids. CDR3 amino acids: CASSLLTGGSEQYF. The CDR3 DNA reads TGTGCCAGCAGCTTATTAACGGGAGGCTCTGAGCAGTACTTC.

The rearrangement links TRBV19 to TRBJ1-3; tentatively, D is TRBD1 (5 bases). Germline V lookup: CDR1 LNHDA, CDR2 SQIVND (reference sequence). The CDR3 totals 16 residues. V lost 0 bases, J lost 7 bases, and 16 bases lay in between. In DNA, the CDR3 is TGTGCCAGTAGTATAGACGACAGTTCGACTATTAACACCATATATTTT. Translated: CASSIDDSSTINTIYF.

At least ten counts were recorded for this clonotype. The chain joins TRBV6-6 to TRBJ2-7, with a tentative D call TRBD1 (5 bases). The CDR3 spans 14 residues. V lost 0 bases, J lost 4 bases, and 10 bases lay in between. CDR1 is MNHNY, CDR2 SVGAGI, per germline (reference sequence). The CDR3 is CASSYSTQGYEQYF. The CDR3 coding sequence is TGTGCCAGCAGTTACTCGACCCAGGGATACGAGCAGTACTTC.

This chain's CDR3 is CATSRDPENTGEQYF. As DNA, the CDR3 is TGTGCCACCAGCAGAGATCCAGAGAACACCGGGGAGCAGTACTTC. V gene TRBV15 combines with J gene TRBJ2-7; no definite D call. The V end was cut by 0 bases, the J end by 7 bases, with 16 bases between. The CDR3 is 15 amino acids. The germline V gene has CDR1 LNHNV and CDR2 YYDKDF (reference sequence).

This clonotype was recorded at least ten times. The chain couples TRBV7-2 to TRBJ2-2; 9 nucleotides line up with TRBD1. Trimming at V came to 5 bases and at J to 7 bases, leaving 8 bases not matched to a gene. The CDR3 contains 15 residues. Per germline, CDR1 SGHTA and CDR2 FQGNSA. DNA of the CDR3: TGTGCCAGCAGCGGACAGGGGCGGTCAGGCGGGGAGCTGTTTTTT. Its protein product is CASSGQGRSGGELFF.

Comments on this clonotype: This is likely a read error, given that the CDR3 carries no conserved phenylalanine or tryptophan at its end. The chain employs TRBV15 and TRBJ1-2; D remains ambiguous. The CDR3 is 15 amino acids. Between the trimmed V and J ends, which lost 6 bases and 5 bases, there was a span of 19 bases. Germline values: CDR1 LNHNV, CDR2 YYDKDF (reference sequence). CDR3 sequence reads: CATSPSVGRGYGYTY. DNA for the CDR3: TGTGCCACCAGTCCAAGTGTGGGGAGAGGGTATGGCTACACCTAC.

This clonotype was observed many times. The chain links TRBV20-1 to TRBJ1-2; D perhaps matches TRBD1 (6 bases). Trimming stripped 4 bases from V and 8 bases from J, with 11 bases between. CDR3 size: 11 residues. The V gene's germline CDR1 is DFQATT and CDR2 SNEGSKA (reference sequence). The CDR3 bases are TGCAGTGCTACCGGGGGCAGGGGCTACACCTTC. It translates to CSATGGRGYTF.

This clonotype was seen many times. The chain uses TRBV9 and TRBJ1-6; D unresolved. V lost 0 bases to trimming and J lost 8 bases, with 9 bases between them. Germline CDR1 and CDR2: SGDLS and YYNGEE. The CDR3 is 14 amino acids. In nucleotides, the CDR3 is TGTGCCAGCAGCGTAGTGGGGTCGGATTCACCCCTCCACTTT. Encoded protein: CASSVVGSDSPLHF.

DNA for the CDR3: TGTGCCAGCAGCAGTTTATGGGCGGTCGGGGCTGGTGAAAAACTGTTTTTT. Amino acid sequence: CASSSLWAVGAGEKLFF. The chain joins TRBV7-6 to TRBJ1-4, with a weak D call TRBD1 (5 bases). Germline CDR1 SGHVS, CDR2 FNYEAQ. This CDR3 is built from 17 residues. V lost 5 bases, J lost 7 bases, and 23 bases lay in between.

This clonotype was counted a single time. The chain recombines TRBV6-4 with TRBJ1-6, with 9 bases fitting TRBD1. This CDR3 comprises 14 residues. The germline CDR1 and CDR2 sequences are MRHNA and SNTAGT. V lost 2 bases and J lost 10; bases outside the gene matches: 3. As DNA, the CDR3 is TGTGCCAGCAGTGACAGGGACAGGGACTCACCCCTCCACTTT. This translates into CASSDRDRDSPLHF.

This clonotype was detected ten times or more. The chain carries TRBV7-8 and TRBJ2-5; D is unclear. V was trimmed by 1 base and J by 2 bases, leaving 11 bases between them. The CDR3 consists of 15 residues. CDR1 and CDR2 from the germline V gene are SGHVS and FQNEAQ. The CDR3 DNA follows: TGTGCCAGCAGCTTAGGTGGCGCTACACAAGAGACCCAGTACTTC. This encodes CASSLGGATQETQYF.